This is a list of T cell receptor beta chains from one sample in a study of blood T cell repertoires in COVID-19. Generated by immunoSEQ multiplex PCR, the TCRdb table keeps only in-frame clones and is missing some. The sample includes a few hundred thousand clones, around 85% seen only once; the top ten take roughly 6.3%. The sample was peripheral blood. The receptors here all came from a man in his sixties with acute or convalescent COVID-19. The CDR3 runs from the conserved cysteine through the conserved F or W. Each record gives: CDR3 length, clone size, V gene, J gene, D gene, CDR3 DNA, CDR3 protein. D genes are given only for firm matches. Rows may omit the clone size; those that give it use once, few, many or a size class.

15,-,TRBV25-1,TRBJ2-1,-,TGTGCCAGCAGTGAATCCAGGGTCGGCTACAATGAGCAGTTCTTC,CASSESRVGYNEQFF
15,many,TRBV19,TRBJ1-5,TRBD1,TGTGCCAGTACCCCCCTTCGAACAGGGGATCAGCCCCAGCATTTT,CASTPLRTGDQPQHF
12,few,TRBV7-9,TRBJ2-1,-,TGTGCCAGCAGCTTCAATTACAATGAGCAGTTCTTC,CASSFNYNEQFF
11,-,TRBV6-6,TRBJ2-7,-,TGTGCCAGCACCGCAGGGGACGAGCAGTACTTC,CASTAGDEQYF
15,once,TRBV7-2,TRBJ1-5,TRBD1,TGTGCCAGCAGCTTAAGGTTCGCAGGGGGCCAGCCCCAGCATTTT,CASSLRFAGGQPQHF
12,once,TRBV11-3,TRBJ2-1,-,TGTGCCAGCAGTAGAGGACAGACTGAGCAGTTCTTC,CASSRGQTEQFF
12,-,TRBV29-1,TRBJ2-7,-,TGCAGCGTTGAAAAGACAGGCTACGAGCAGTACTTC,CSVEKTGYEQYF
16,-,TRBV6-5,TRBJ2-5,-,TGTGCCAGCAGTTACTCGAGGGTTCTACAGGGAGAGACCCAGTACTTC,CASSYSRVLQGETQYF
17,-,TRBV7-8,TRBJ2-1,-,TGTGCCAGCAGCTTAGACCCACAGGCGGCTCTCTACAATGAGCAGTTCTTC,CASSLDPQAALYNEQFF
17,-,TRBV4-2,TRBJ1-5,-,TGTGCCAGCAGCCTAACCGGTAGGCAGGGAGGAAATCAGCCCCAGCATTTT,CASSLTGRQGGNQPQHF
13,-,TRBV7-2,TRBJ1-5,-,TGTGCCAGCAGCTCGGGAGGGGGGCAGCCCCAGCATTTT,CASSSGGGQPQHF
16,-,TRBV2,TRBJ2-1,TRBD2,TGTGCCAGCAGTGACCAGACTAGCGGTTATAACAATGAGCAGTTCTTC,CASSDQTSGYNNEQFF
16,-,TRBV5-1,TRBJ2-3,TRBD1,TGCGCCAGCAGCTTGCGGGGACAGGGCAGCACAGATACGCAGTATTTT,CASSLRGQGSTDTQYF
14,once,TRBV27,TRBJ1-5,TRBD1,TGTGCCAGCAGTTCAGGGGGCCCCATTCAGCCCCAGCATTTT,CASSSGGPIQPQHF